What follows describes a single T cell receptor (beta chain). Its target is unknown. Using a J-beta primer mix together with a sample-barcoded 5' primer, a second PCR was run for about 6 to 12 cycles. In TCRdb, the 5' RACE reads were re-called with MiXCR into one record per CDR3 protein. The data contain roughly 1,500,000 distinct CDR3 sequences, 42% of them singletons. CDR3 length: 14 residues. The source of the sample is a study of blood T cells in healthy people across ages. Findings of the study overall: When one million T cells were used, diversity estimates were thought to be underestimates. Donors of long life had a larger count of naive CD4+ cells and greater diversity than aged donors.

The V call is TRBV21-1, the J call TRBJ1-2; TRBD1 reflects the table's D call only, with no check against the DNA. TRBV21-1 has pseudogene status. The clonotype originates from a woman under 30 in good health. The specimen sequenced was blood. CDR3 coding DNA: TGTGCCAGCAGCAAGACAGGGCGTAACTATGGCTACACCTTC. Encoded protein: CASSKTGRNYGYTF.